What follows are 13 T cell receptor beta chains derived from one specimen sequenced in a study of T cells expressing NK-cell markers. Reanalyzing the 5' RACE reads, TCRdb keeps one entry per CDR3 protein, without DNA. The repertoire shows 200,000 to 300,000 distinct CDR3 sequences; the top ten hold 0.3% to 0.45%. The sample taken for sequencing was blood T cells: a sorted CD56 or NKG2C T cell subset, CD4+ or CD8+ T cells, or bulk PBMC T cells (not recorded which). The receptors were gathered from a young man in good health.

The chain combines TRBV29-1 with TRBJ2-5; there is no DNA to check the TCRdb D call of TRBD2. Germline lookup yields CDR1 SQVTM and CDR2 ANQGSEA. This CDR3 spans 13 amino acids. This CDR3 is CSSEGGAGETQYF.

The genes are TRBV7-2 and TRBJ2-7; with no DNA, the TCRdb D assignment of TRBD2 cannot be verified. CDR3 length: 17 amino acids. In germline, CDR1 is SGHTA, CDR2 FQGNSA. The chain's CDR3 is CASSLSTSGITSYEQYF.

The chain couples TRBV29-1 to TRBJ2-7; as DNA is missing, the TRBD1 call by TCRdb cannot be tested. This CDR3 spans 13 amino acids. The germline gives CDR1 SQVTM, CDR2 ANQGSEA. CDR3 loop: CSVDRDGTYEQYF.

V is TRBV5-1 and J is TRBJ2-4; TCRdb's D call, TRBD1, is unchecked because there is no DNA. The CDR3 is 18 amino acids. Germline V CDR1 and CDR2: SGHRS, YFSETQ. CDR3 region: CASSLPRQGDVAKNIQYF. The full variable domain, its missing parts supplied by reference TRBV5-1 and TRBJ2-4, is KAGVTQTPRYLIKTRGQQVTLSCSPISGHRSVSWYQQTPGQGLQFLFEYFSETQRNKGNFPGRFSGRQFSNSRSEMNVSTLELGDSALYLCASSLPRQGDVAKNIQYFGAGTRLSVL.

This rearrangement joins TRBV10-3 to TRBJ1-2; no DNA is available, so the TRBD1 call from TCRdb remains unchecked. Germline assignment: CDR1 ENHRY and CDR2 SYGVKD. The CDR3 loop spans 14 amino acids. This chain's CDR3 is CAISGMTGSYGYTF.

The V and J genes are TRBV5-1 and TRBJ1-5. The germline V gene encodes CDR1 SGHRS and CDR2 YFSETQ. The CDR3 extends over 15 amino acids. The CDR3: CASSLDRNSNQPQHF.

This chain connects TRBV7-8 to TRBJ2-5; lacking DNA, the TRBD2 call made by TCRdb goes unchecked. CDR3 length: 16 amino acids. Germline CDR1 and CDR2: SGHVS and FQNEAQ. The CDR3 loop reads CASSLLGGSGRETQYF.

This chain uses TRBV12-3 or TRBV12-4 with TRBJ1-2; TCRdb gives TRBD1 as the D gene, but with no DNA this cannot be confirmed. The CDR3 contains 13 residues. CDR3 loop: CASRTGTGGLYTF.

The chain employs TRBV3-1 and TRBJ2-1. This CDR3 comprises 12 residues. CDR1 and CDR2 (germline): LGHDT, YNNKEL (reference sequence). CDR3 loop: CASSQSRGEQFF.

The rearrangement joins TRBV4-3 to TRBJ1-2; TCRdb's D call of TRBD1 is untestable without DNA. This CDR3 has 13 amino acids. CDR1 and CDR2 (germline): LGHNA, YSLEER. CDR3 sequence reads: CASSQEPRVAYTF.

This chain joins TRBV6-2 or TRBV6-3 and TRBJ2-3. The CDR3 is made up of 12 amino acids. The germline V gene encodes CDR1 MNHEY and CDR2 SVGEGT. The CDR3 sequence is CASSYQLDTQYF.

The chain employs TRBV7-6 and TRBJ1-6. This CDR3 has 13 amino acids. Germline V gene data show CDR1 as SGHVS and CDR2 as FNYEAQ. The CDR3 spells CASSPSRNSPLHF.

V is TRBV15 and J is TRBJ2-7; TCRdb's D call, TRBD1, is unchecked because there is no DNA. This CDR3 contains 15 residues. From germline, CDR1 is LNHNV and CDR2 YYDKDF (reference sequence). CDR3 sequence: CATSRVGKQGTEQYF.